The clone carrying this T cell receptor beta chain was detected many times. Trimming stripped 0 bases from V and 6 bases from J, with 12 bases between. Looked up from germline, CDR1 is DFQATT and CDR2 is SNEGSKA (reference sequence). The CDR3 covers 14 residues. The data are from a study of blood T cells in healthy people across ages. For the second PCR, which ran for about 7 to 12 cycles, a sample-barcoded 5' primer and a J-beta primer mix were used. TCRdb recomputed calls from the 5' RACE reads with MiXCR, one row per CDR3 protein. The table records some 940,000 distinct CDR3 sequences, 25% to 35% of them present only once. The same sample was also used in a study of T cells of mothers and their children.

This chain links TRBV20-1 with TRBJ2-4; TRBD1 is a possible D gene (5 bases). This clonotype was obtained from a middle-aged woman in good health. Sequenced: blood. The CDR3: CSAREAGHRNIQYF. The DNA of the CDR3 is TGCAGTGCTAGAGAGGCCGGACATCGAAACATTCAGTACTTC.